What follows are 24 T cell receptor beta chains derived from one specimen sequenced in a study of control samples from healthy donors and cancer patients (dated by TCRdb to 2018 to 2021). The library was generated by the immunoSEQ multiplex PCR assay. This is the immuneACCESS table as TCRdb keeps it, with only in-frame sequences that have V and J called. A part of the clones is gone; compared with another copy, unresolved V genes explain less than half, and the rest is unexplained. The sample has about 89,000 clones on record, around nine tenths of them singletons. The leading ten clones occupy over 20% of the sample. The specimen was blood. Receptors were obtained from a man younger than 40 in good health.

The chain employs TRBV7-6 and TRBJ1-1; tentative D call: TRBD1 (5 bases). Germline V gene data show CDR1 as SGHVS and CDR2 as FNYEAQ. This CDR3 is 15 amino acids long. Trimming removed 5 bases at V and 1 base at J, with 14 bases between. This chain's CDR3 is CASSPGGTRNTEAFF. The CDR3 DNA reads TGTGCCAGCAGCCCTGGGGGGACGAGGAACACTGAAGCTTTCTTT.

V gene TRBV28 combines with J gene TRBJ1-2; D gene ambiguous. The CDR3 totals 14 residues. Trimming removed 3 bases at V and 7 bases at J, with 15 bases between. Germline V CDR1 and CDR2: MDHEN, SYDVKM. CDR3 DNA: TGTGCCAGCAGTTTTCGTGTCATGGTGGGTGGCTACACCTTC. This gives the protein CASSFRVMVGGYTF.

The genes are TRBV3-1 (or the pseudogene TRBV3-2) and TRBJ2-2; D perhaps matches TRBD1 (6 bases). Germline V gene lookup returns CDR1 LGHDT and CDR2 YNNKEL (reference sequence). The CDR3 spans 17 residues. Deletions cut 4 bases from V and 6 bases from J, with 21 bases between. Here the CDR3 DNA reads TGTGCCAGCAGCCTACACGACAGGATGCCTAGGGCCGGGGAGCTGTTTTTT. Its protein product is CASSLHDRMPRAGELFF.

V usage is TRBV6-1 and J usage is TRBJ1-2, with D unclear. This CDR3 has 14 amino acids. V was pared by 3 bases and J by 0 bases, with 8 bases between. The germline gives CDR1 MNHNS, CDR2 SASEGT. Written as DNA, the CDR3 is TGTGCCAGCAGTGATGGGAACTCTAACTATGGCTACACCTTC. Amino acid sequence: CASSDGNSNYGYTF.

The rearrangement uses TRBV5-1 and TRBJ2-3, with D maybe TRBD2 (6 bases). Germline values: CDR1 SGHRS, CDR2 YFSETQ. V lost 4 bases, J lost 1 base, and 13 bases lay in between. The CDR3 has 15 amino acids. The CDR3 spells CASSGGGYGTDTQYF. For the CDR3, the DNA is TGCGCCAGCAGCGGTGGGGGGTACGGCACAGATACGCAGTATTTT.

The rearrangement joins TRBV19 to TRBJ1-2; D is unclear. Deletions cut 1 base from V and 8 bases from J, with 20 bases between. CDR1 LNHDA and CDR2 SQIVND come from the germline V gene (reference sequence). The CDR3 extends over 16 amino acids. The CDR3 DNA reads TGTGCCAGTAGTATAGTAGGAGGGCCCGGCTTGGTCGGCTACACCTTC. As protein: CASSIVGGPGLVGYTF.

At least ten counts were recorded for this clone. V gene TRBV23-1 combines with J gene TRBJ2-2; D is possibly TRBD1 (5 bases). TRBV23-1 is labeled an ORF, and its function is uncertain. This CDR3 contains 16 residues. V was cut by 7 bases and J by 4 bases, with 19 bases left in between. CDR3 DNA: TGCGCCAGCATAAACGCCCAGGGTAACTGCACCGGGGAGCTGTTTTTT. Amino acids: CASINAQGNCTGELFF.

This clone was seen only a few times. This sequence joins TRBV11-3 and TRBJ1-2, with D maybe TRBD1 (6 bases). This CDR3 contains 15 residues. Germline V lookup: CDR1 SGHNT, CDR2 YENEEA. Trimming pared 2 bases from V and 4 bases from J, leaving 14 bases between. Here the CDR3 DNA reads TGTGCCAGCAGCTTAAGTACTGGGGGGCCCTATGGCTACACCTTC. Amino acid sequence: CASSLSTGGPYGYTF.

This chain uses TRBV19 with TRBJ1-5; D is undetermined. Trimming removed 7 bases at V and 0 bases at J, with 10 bases between. This CDR3 region has 14 residues. The germline CDR1 and CDR2 sequences are LNHDA and SQIVND (reference sequence). Here the CDR3 reads CASKLGSSNQPQHF. The CDR3 DNA reads TGTGCCAGTAAGCTGGGTAGTAGCAATCAGCCCCAGCATTTT.

The chain uses TRBV7-8 and TRBJ2-7, with a tentative D call TRBD2 (6 bases). Per germline, CDR1 SGHVS and CDR2 FQNEAQ. V was shortened by 1 base and J by 6 bases, with 13 bases between the two germline ends. This CDR3 has 14 amino acids. The CDR3: CASSLEERAFEQYV. CDR3 coding DNA: TGTGCCAGCAGCTTAGAGGAGCGGGCTTTCGAGCAGTACGTC.

This rearrangement joins TRBV2 to TRBJ2-7; 10 positions match TRBD1. Germline V lookup: CDR1 SNHLY, CDR2 FYNNEI. J gave up 5 bases and V 7 bases, and 11 bases lay outside the gene matches. CDR3 size: 15 residues. The CDR3 DNA is TGTGCCAGCACCCCCCGGGACAGGGGTGTCGACGAGCAGTACTTC. This encodes CASTPRDRGVDEQYF.

The chain has TRBV6-5 and TRBJ1-2; 7 bases align to TRBD1. The V gene's germline CDR1 is MNHEY and CDR2 SVGAGI. Losses at the gene ends were 7 bases for V and 1 base for J; bases not matched to a gene: 6. This CDR3 region has 14 residues. The CDR3 sequence is CASTPTGRNYGYTF. CDR3 sequence (DNA): TGTGCCAGCACTCCGACAGGGCGTAACTATGGCTACACCTTC.

The chain uses TRBV28 and TRBJ2-7; D unresolved. The CDR3 is made up of 14 amino acids. Trimming took off 2 bases at V and 2 bases at J, with 10 bases between the two ends. Germline CDR1 is MDHEN and CDR2 is SYDVKM. The CDR3 region is CASSLDQATYEQYF. DNA for the CDR3: TGTGCCAGCAGTTTAGACCAGGCCACCTACGAGCAGTACTTC.

This chain links TRBV27 with TRBJ1-2; D is possibly TRBD1 (6 bases). Looked up from germline, CDR1 is MNHEY and CDR2 is SMNVEV (reference sequence). The CDR3 consists of 15 residues. Trimming removed 2 bases at V and 4 bases at J, with 14 bases between. CDR3 DNA sequence: TGTGCCAGCAGTTTAGCTCCAGGGGATCCCTATGGCTACACCTTC. Its protein is CASSLAPGDPYGYTF.

The chain uses TRBV5-8 and TRBJ2-7; D unclear. This CDR3 spans 13 amino acids. From germline, CDR1 is SGHTS and CDR2 YDEGEE. Trimming took 5 bases from V and 3 from J, leaving 12 bases between them. The CDR3 DNA reads as TGTGCCAGCAGGGGTGCTCGGTTCTACGAGCAGTACGTC. Protein: CASRGARFYEQYV.

V gene TRBV7-9 combines with J gene TRBJ2-2, with 11 bases aligning to TRBD2. Germline V CDR1 and CDR2: SEHNR, FQNEAQ (reference sequence). The CDR3 runs 17 residues. The trim removed 5 bases at V and 0 bases at J, leaving 5 bases unmatched. CDR3 in DNA: TGTGCCAGCAGCATAACTAGCGGGGGTACGAACACCGGGGAGCTGTTTTTT. As protein: CASSITSGGTNTGELFF.

The chain carries TRBV19 and TRBJ1-1; tentatively, D is TRBD1 (5 bases). V was clipped by 5 bases and J by 6 bases, with 13 bases between them. The CDR3 is made up of 13 amino acids. Germline assignment: CDR1 LNHDA and CDR2 SQIVND (reference sequence). The CDR3 nucleotides are TGTGCCAGTAGTGGGGACCGGAGGGCTGAAGCTTTCTTT. It translates to CASSGDRRAEAFF.

The chain couples TRBV18 to TRBJ2-2, with D unresolved. This CDR3 contains 14 residues. CDR1 KGHSH and CDR2 LQKENI come from the germline V gene. Trimming cost V 0 bases and J 4 bases, with 6 bases left between them. Here the CDR3 DNA reads TGTGCCAGCTCACCACCGATAGGCACCGGGGAGCTGTTTTTT. It encodes CASSPPIGTGELFF.

The chain links TRBV5-4 to TRBJ2-4; no reliable D call. Trimming removed 4 bases at V and 1 base at J, with 15 bases between. The CDR3 is made up of 16 amino acids. Germline CDR1 and CDR2: SGHNT and YYREEE (reference sequence). Here the CDR3 DNA reads TGTGCCAGCAGCCTTGGAGACTTTGAGGCCAAAAACATTCAGTACTTC. This codes for CASSLGDFEAKNIQYF.

The V call is TRBV12-3 or TRBV12-4, the J call TRBJ1-2, with D perhaps matching TRBD1 (5 bases). CDR3 length: 12 residues. Trimming stripped 2 bases from V and 7 bases from J, with 8 bases between. The CDR3 protein is CASSLRGSGYTF. The CDR3 DNA sequence: TGTGCCAGCAGTTTACGGGGGTCTGGCTACACCTTC.

The J gene is TRBJ2-3, the V gene TRBV5-1; D perhaps matches TRBD1 (7 bases). This CDR3 contains 15 residues. The V gene lost 2 bases and the J gene lost 1 base, with 11 bases spanning the gap. The germline gives CDR1 SGHRS, CDR2 YFSETQ. The DNA for the CDR3 is TGCGCCAGCAGCTTTACAGGGGAGGGCACAGATACGCAGTATTTT. Translation: CASSFTGEGTDTQYF.

The V call is TRBV7-2, the J call TRBJ1-5, with D possibly TRBD1 on 6 matching bases. This CDR3 region has 15 residues. CDR1 and CDR2 from the germline V gene are SGHTA and FQGNSA. V was trimmed by 1 base and J by 6 bases, leaving 13 bases between them. CDR3 protein: CASSLVGGASQPQHF. The CDR3, as DNA: TGTGCCAGCAGCTTAGTGGGGGGGGCGTCTCAGCCCCAGCATTTT.

V usage is TRBV28 and J usage is TRBJ2-5; 7 bases fit TRBD2. V was clipped by 9 bases and J by 5 bases; unmatched bases: 9. Germline V gene data show CDR1 as MDHEN and CDR2 as SYDVKM. The CDR3 has 13 amino acids. The DNA of the CDR3 is TGTGCCAGTAAGCGGGGCCCCGGGGAGACCCAGTACTTC. Translating it yields CASKRGPGETQYF.

The CDR3 loop reads CSVDVGNDQPQHF. The CDR3 DNA reads as TGCAGCGTTGACGTGGGGAACGATCAGCCCCAGCATTTT. The gene calls are TRBV29-1 and TRBJ1-5, with D uncertain. The CDR3 totals 13 residues. The V gene's germline CDR1 is SQVTM and CDR2 ANQGSEA. V shed 3 bases and J shed 5 bases, with 11 bases lying between them. The full variable domain, completed using reference TRBV29-1 and TRBJ1-5, is SAVISQKPSRDICQRGTSLTIQCQVDSQVTMMFWYRQQPGQSLTLIATANQGSEATYESGFVIDKFPISRPNLTFSTLTVSNMSPEDSSIYLCSVDVGNDQPQHFGDGTRLSIL.